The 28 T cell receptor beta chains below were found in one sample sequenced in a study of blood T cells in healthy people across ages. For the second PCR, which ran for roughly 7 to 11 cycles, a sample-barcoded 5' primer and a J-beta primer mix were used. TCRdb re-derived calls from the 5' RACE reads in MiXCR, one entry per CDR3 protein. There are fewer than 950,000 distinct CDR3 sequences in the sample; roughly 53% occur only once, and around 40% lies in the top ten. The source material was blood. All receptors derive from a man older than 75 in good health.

DNA for the CDR3: TGCAGCGGGTCAGGGGGCGCGGAGACCCAGTACTTC. It yields the protein CSGSGGAETQYF. The chain employs TRBV29-1 and TRBJ2-5, with 8 bases that match TRBD1. V dropped 7 bases and J dropped 5; count of bases not matched to a gene: 6. The germline V gene has CDR1 SQVTM and CDR2 ANQGSEA. The CDR3 length is 12 residues.

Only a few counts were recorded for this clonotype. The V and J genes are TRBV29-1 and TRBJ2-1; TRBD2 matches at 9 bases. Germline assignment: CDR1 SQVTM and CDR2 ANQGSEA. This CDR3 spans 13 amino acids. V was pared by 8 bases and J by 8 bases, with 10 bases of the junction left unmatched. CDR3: CSTVSGRLDEQFF. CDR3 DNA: TGCAGCACTGTCAGCGGGAGGTTGGATGAGCAGTTCTTC.

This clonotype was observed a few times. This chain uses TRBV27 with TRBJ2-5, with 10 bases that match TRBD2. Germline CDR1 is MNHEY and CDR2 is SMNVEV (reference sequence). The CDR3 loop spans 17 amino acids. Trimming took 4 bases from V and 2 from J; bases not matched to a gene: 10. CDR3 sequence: CASSSLPVLAGQETQYF. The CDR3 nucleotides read TGTGCCAGCAGTTCCCTTCCTGTACTAGCGGGACAAGAGACCCAGTACTTC.

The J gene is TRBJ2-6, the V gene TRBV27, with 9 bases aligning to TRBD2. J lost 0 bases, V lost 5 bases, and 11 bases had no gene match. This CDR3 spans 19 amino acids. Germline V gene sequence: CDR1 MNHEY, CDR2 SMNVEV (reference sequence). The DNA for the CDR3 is TGTGCCAGCAGTCTTAGGACTAGCGCCGTCCTCTCTGGGGCCAACGTCCTGACTTTC. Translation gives CASSLRTSAVLSGANVLTF.

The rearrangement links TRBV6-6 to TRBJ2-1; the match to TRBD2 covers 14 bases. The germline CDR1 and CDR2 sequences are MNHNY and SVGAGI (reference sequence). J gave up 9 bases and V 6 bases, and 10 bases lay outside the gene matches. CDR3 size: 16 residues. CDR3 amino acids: CASRTSGRANDGEQFF. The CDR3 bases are TGTGCCAGCAGGACTAGCGGGAGGGCTAACGACGGTGAGCAGTTCTTC.

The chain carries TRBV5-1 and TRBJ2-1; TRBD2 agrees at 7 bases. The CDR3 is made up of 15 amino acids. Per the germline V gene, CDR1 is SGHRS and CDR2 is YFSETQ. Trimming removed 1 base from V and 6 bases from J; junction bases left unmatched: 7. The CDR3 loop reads CASSLPSGNGNEQFF. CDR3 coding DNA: TGCGCCAGCAGCTTGCCTAGCGGTAACGGCAATGAGCAGTTCTTC.

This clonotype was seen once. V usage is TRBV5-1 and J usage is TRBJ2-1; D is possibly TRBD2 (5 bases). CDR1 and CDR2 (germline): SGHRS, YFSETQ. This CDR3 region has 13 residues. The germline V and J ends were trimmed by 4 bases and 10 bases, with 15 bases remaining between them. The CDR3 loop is CASSVLGLREQFF. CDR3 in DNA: TGCGCCAGCAGCGTGCTAGGACTGAGGGAGCAGTTCTTC.

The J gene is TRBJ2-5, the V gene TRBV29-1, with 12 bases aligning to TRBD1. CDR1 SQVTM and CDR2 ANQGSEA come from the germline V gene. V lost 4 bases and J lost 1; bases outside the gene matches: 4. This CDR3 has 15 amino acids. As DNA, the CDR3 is TGCAGCGTTGGGGACAGGGGGCTCGTCCAAGAGACCCAGTACTTC. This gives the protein CSVGDRGLVQETQYF.

The CDR3 nucleotides are TGTGCCACCAGTGATTCGGTGAAGAGTATAAATGAGCAGTTCTTC. Protein product: CATSDSVKSINEQFF. The chain employs TRBV24-1 and TRBJ2-1; D uncertain. Germline CDR1 reads KGHDR; CDR2 reads SFDVKD. This CDR3 spans 15 amino acids. V lost 2 bases and J 7 bases, leaving 14 bases between the germline ends.

The CDR3 region is CASTGQGKGIAGRTDTQYF. In DNA, the CDR3 is TGTGCCAGCACCGGCCAGGGAAAGGGCATAGCGGGCCGCACAGATACGCAGTATTTT. The genes are TRBV5-5 and TRBJ2-3; 7 nucleotides align to TRBD2. The CDR3 has 19 residues. With V trimmed by 6 bases and J by 1 base, 20 bases remained unmatched. Germline CDR1 SGHKS, CDR2 YYEKEE (reference sequence).

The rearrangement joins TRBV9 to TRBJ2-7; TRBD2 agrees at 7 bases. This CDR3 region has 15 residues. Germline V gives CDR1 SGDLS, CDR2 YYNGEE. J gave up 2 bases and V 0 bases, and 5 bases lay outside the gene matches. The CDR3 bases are TGTGCCAGCAGCGTAGGGGTTAGCGGGCCCTACGAGCAGTACTTC. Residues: CASSVGVSGPYEQYF. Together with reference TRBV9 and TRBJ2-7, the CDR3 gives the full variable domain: DSGVTQTPKHLITATGQRVTLRCSPRSGDLSVYWYQQSLDQGLQFLIQYYNGEERAKGNILERFSAQQFPDLHSELNLSSLELGDSALYFCASSVGVSGPYEQYFGPGTRLTVT.

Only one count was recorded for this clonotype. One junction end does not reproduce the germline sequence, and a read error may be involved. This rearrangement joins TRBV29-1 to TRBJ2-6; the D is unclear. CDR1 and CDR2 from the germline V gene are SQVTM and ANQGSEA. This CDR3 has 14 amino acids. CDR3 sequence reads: CSVEGVNGTNVLTF. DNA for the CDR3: TGCAGCGTTGAAGGGGTTAATGGGACCAACGTCCTGACTTTC.

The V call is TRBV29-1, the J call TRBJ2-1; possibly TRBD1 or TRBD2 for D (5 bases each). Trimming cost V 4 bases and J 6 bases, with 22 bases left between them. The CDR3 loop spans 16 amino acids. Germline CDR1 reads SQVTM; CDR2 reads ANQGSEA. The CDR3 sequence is CSVVRTTGAPSNEQFF. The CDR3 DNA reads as TGCAGCGTTGTACGAACGACCGGGGCCCCCTCCAATGAGCAGTTCTTC.

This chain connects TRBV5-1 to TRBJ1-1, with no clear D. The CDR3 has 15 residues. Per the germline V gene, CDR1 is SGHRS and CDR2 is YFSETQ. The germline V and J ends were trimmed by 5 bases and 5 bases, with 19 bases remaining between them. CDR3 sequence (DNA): TGCGCCAGCAGTCGGTCCGGGGAGATCGGAACTGAAGCTTTCTTT. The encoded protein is CASSRSGEIGTEAFF. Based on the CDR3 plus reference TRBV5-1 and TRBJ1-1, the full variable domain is KAGVTQTPRYLIKTRGQQVTLSCSPISGHRSVSWYQQTPGQGLQFLFEYFSETQRNKGNFPGRFSGRQFSNSRSEMNVSTLELGDSALYLCASSRSGEIGTEAFFGQGTRLTVV.

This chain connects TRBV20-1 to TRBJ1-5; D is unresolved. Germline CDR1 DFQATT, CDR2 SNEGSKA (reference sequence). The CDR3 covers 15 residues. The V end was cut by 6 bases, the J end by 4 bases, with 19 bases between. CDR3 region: CSALSRAAKNQPQHF. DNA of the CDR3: TGCAGTGCCCTTTCTAGGGCAGCAAAAAATCAGCCCCAGCATTTT.

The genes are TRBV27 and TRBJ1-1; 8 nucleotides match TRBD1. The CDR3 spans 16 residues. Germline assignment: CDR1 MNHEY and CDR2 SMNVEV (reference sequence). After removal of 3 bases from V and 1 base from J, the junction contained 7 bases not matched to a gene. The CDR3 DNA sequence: TGTGCCAGCAGTTTTCCGGGGACAGGAGGGAACACTGAAGCTTTCTTT. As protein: CASSFPGTGGNTEAFF.

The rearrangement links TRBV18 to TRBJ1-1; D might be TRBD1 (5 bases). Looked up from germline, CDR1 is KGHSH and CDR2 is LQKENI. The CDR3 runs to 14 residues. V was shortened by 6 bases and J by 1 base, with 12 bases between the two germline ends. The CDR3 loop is CASSSTVGNTEAFF. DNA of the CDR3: TGTGCCAGCTCGTCGACAGTGGGGAACACTGAAGCTTTCTTT.

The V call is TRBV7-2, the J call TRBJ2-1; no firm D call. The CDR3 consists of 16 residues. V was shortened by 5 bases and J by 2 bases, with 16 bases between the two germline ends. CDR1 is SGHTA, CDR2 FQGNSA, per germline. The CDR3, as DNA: TGTGCCAGCAGCAAGTCGGCAGCGAGTGCCTACAATGAGCAGTTCTTC. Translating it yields CASSKSAASAYNEQFF.

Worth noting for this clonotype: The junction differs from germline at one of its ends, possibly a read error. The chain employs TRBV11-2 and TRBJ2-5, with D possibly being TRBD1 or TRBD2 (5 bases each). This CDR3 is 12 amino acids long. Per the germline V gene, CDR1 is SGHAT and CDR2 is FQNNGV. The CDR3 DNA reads TGCGCCAGCAGCACAGGAGGAGAGACCCAGTACTTC. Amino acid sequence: CASSTGGETQYF.

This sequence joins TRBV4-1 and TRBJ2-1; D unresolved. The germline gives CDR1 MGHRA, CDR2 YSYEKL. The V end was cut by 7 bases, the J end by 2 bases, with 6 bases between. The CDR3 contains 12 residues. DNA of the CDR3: TGCGCCAGCAACACAGCCTACAATGAGCAGTTCTTC. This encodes CASNTAYNEQFF.

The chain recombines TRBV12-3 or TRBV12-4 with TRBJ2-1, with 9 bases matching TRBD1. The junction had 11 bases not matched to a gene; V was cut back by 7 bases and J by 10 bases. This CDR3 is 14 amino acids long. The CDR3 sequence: CASTLGTGRGEQFF. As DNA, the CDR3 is TGTGCCAGCACCCTCGGGACAGGGCGTGGCGAGCAGTTCTTC.

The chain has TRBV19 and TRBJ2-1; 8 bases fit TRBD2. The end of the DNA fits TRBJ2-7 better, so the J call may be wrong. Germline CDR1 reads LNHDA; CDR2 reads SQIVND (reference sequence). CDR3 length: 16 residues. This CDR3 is CASSIGSGISYNEQYF. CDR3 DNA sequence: TGTGCCAGTAGTATTGGTAGCGGGATCTCCTACAATGAGCAGTACTTC.

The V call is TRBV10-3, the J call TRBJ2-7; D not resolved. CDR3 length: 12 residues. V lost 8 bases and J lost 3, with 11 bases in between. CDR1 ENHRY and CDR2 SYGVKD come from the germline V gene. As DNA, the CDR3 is TGTGCCATCGGCACGACCATCTACGAGCAGTACTTC. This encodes CAIGTTIYEQYF.

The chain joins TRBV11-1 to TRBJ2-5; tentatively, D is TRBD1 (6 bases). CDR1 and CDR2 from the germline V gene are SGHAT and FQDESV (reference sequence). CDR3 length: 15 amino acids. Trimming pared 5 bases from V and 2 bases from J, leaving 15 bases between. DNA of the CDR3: TGTGCCAGCAGCCTGGGGACAAAGGCTCAAGAGACCCAGTACTTC. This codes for CASSLGTKAQETQYF.

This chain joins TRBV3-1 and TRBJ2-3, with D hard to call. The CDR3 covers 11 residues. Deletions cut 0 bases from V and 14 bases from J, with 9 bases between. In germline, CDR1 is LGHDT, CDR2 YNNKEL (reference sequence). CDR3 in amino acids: CASSQEGPLYF. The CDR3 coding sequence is TGTGCCAGCAGCCAAGAAGGGCCGCTGTATTTT.

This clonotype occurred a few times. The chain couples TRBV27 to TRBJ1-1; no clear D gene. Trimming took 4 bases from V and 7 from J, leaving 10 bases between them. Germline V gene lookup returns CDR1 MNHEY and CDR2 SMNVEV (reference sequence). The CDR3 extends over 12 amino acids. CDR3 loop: CASSSRGDEAFF. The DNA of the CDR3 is TGTGCCAGCAGTTCACGGGGTGATGAAGCTTTCTTT.

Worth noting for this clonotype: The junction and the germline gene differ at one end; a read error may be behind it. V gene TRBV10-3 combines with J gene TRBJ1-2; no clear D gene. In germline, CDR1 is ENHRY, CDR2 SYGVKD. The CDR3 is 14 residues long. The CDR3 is CAISESRFDYGHTF. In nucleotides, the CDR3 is TGTGCCATCAGTGAATCGAGGTTCGACTATGGCCACACCTTC.

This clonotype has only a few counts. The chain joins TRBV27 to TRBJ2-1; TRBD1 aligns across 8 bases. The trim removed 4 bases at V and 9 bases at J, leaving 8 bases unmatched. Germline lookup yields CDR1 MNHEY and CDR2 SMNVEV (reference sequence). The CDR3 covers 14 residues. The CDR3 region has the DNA TGTGCCAGCAGTTCCGGACAGGGTCGGGGTGAGCAGTTCTTC. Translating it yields CASSSGQGRGEQFF.